This T cell receptor beta chain is drawn from a study of T cells after yellow fever vaccination (dated by TCRdb to between 2018 and 2021). Concerning the study at large: The SMART-Seq v4 Ultra Low Input RNA kit was used to prepare libraries from fractions with low cell numbers. To follow T-cell clones before and after both primary and booster YFV17D yellow fever vaccination, bulk TCR alpha and beta repertoires underwent longitudinal sequencing. The cohort comprised two healthy male donors, one aged 18 to 30 and one aged 30 to 40 years. Blood samples were taken at several timepoints before and after primary and secondary immunization, and bulk PBMC replicates and cell subsets were isolated.

Taken from cysteine to phenylalanine, the CDR3 has 12 residues. Only the CDR3 part of the read is kept: 36 bases, read in frame from the first base. The germline V gene gives CDR1 as MDHEN and CDR2 as SYDVKM. TCR cDNA was synthesized by 5'RACE template switching, through which a universal primer site and unique molecular identifiers were introduced. Priming for cDNA synthesis came from both the TCR alpha and TCR beta constant segments. Library amplification involved two PCR steps, and the second step added sample barcodes and sequencing adapters. Sequencing of libraries was performed on Illumina HiSeq 2500 (2x100 bp) or NovaSeq (2x150 bp). The original pipeline was this. Demultiplexing of reads and collapsing into UMI consensus sequences were performed with MIGEC, and V(D)J alignment was carried out with MiXCR. Vaccine-responding clonotypes were identified with edgeR using replicate PBMC samples, with FDR below 0.01 and a log2 fold change above 5 up to day 15 being required. Each bulk clonotype was labeled CD4 or CD8 based on which sequenced repertoire, CD4 or CD8, contained the clonotype at higher abundance. Clones were called with MiXCR by TCRdb after fastp trimmed the public reads at Q25, and only in-frame beta chains were retained. Rows are unified per CDR3 protein, each entry keeping the most common DNA and genes. The V and J calls were not made by the authors but by TCRdb's processing. The sample table lists about 320,000 distinct CDR3 sequences, about 6.9% of them with a count of one. 18% of the sample rests with the top ten.

This clonotype was seen many times. Its specific antigen is unknown. The junction shows a germline mismatch at one end, possibly a read error. The treatment or condition label corresponds to: live attenuated yellow fever vaccine strain. At each blood-draw timepoint, two biological replicates of bulk PBMCs were obtained. PBMCs were isolated from peripheral blood using a standard Ficoll-Paque protocol. RNA was extracted with TriZol from bulk PBMCs, CD4 and CD8 fractions, and dextramer-positive and dextramer-negative fractions. What the study reported, not specific to this receptor: The secondary T-cell response was found to be weaker but faster than the primary response, with a peak reached on day 5 rather than on day 15. A small fraction of clonotypes appeared in both the CD4 and CD8 compartments, likely as a result of convergent recombination. Because the study included only a couple of donors, the extent to which the findings can be generalized is limited. After the booster, most clones that had expanded after primary vaccination were detected again (roughly 95% of CD4 and around nine tenths of CD8), suggesting broad maintenance of memory. Computational filtering was needed because FACS-sorted repertoires could contain abundant contaminating clonotypes from the bulk population.

The clonotype originates from a man younger than 30 who received the YFV17D yellow fever vaccine. Sequenced material: PBMCs, taken roughly seven weeks after the first yellow fever vaccination. The rearrangement combines TRBV28 with TRBJ2-3; the D call could be TRBD1 or TRBD2, with each sharing 5 bases. The sequence in DNA is TGTGCCAGCAGCTCCACTATTACCGGGACCCAATTT. This is translated as CASSSTITGTQF.